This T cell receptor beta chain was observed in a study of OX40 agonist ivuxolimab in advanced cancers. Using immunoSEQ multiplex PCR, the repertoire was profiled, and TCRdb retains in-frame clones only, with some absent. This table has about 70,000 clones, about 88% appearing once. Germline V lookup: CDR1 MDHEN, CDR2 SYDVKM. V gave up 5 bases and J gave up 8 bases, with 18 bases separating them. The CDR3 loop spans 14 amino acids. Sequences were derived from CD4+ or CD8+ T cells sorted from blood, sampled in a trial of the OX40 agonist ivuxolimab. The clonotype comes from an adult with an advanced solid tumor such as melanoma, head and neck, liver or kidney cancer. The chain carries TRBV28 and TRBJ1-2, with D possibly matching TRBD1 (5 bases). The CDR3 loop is CASSRTGTTGGYTF. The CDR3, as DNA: TGTGCCAGCAGTAGGACCGGGACGACGGGAGGCTACACCTTC.